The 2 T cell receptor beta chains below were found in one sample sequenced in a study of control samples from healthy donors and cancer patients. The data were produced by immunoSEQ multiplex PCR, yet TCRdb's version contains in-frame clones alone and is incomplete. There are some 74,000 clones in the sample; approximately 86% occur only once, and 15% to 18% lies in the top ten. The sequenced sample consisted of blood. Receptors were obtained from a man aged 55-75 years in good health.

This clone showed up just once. CDR3 sequence reads: CASGGGYGRTGELFF. CDR3 DNA: TGTGCCAGCGGCGGGGGGTACGGGAGGACCGGGGAGCTGTTTTTT. V is TRBV28 and J is TRBJ2-2, with 8 positions matching TRBD2. The CDR3 runs to 15 residues. The V gene end was trimmed by 8 bases and the J gene end by 5 bases; junction bases not matched to a gene: 10. Germline CDR1 MDHEN, CDR2 SYDVKM.

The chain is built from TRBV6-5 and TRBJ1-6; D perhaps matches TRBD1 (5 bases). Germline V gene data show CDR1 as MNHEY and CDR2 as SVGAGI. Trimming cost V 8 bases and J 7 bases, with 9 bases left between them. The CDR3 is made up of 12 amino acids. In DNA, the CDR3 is TGTGCCAGCGGGACGGGGAATTCACCCCTCCACTTT. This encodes CASGTGNSPLHF.